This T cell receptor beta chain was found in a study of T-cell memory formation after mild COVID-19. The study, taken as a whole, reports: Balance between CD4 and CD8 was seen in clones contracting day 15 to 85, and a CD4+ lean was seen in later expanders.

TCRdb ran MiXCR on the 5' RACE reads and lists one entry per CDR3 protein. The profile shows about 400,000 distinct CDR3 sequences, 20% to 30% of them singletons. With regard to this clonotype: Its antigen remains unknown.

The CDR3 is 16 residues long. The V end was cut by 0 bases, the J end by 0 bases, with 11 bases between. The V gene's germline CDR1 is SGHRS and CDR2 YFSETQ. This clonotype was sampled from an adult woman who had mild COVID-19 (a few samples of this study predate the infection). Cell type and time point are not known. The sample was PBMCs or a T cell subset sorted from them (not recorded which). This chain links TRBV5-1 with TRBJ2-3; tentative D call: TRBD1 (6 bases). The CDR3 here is CASSLVQGRSTDTQYF. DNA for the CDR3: TGCGCCAGCAGCTTGGTCCAGGGGCGAAGCACAGATACGCAGTATTTT.